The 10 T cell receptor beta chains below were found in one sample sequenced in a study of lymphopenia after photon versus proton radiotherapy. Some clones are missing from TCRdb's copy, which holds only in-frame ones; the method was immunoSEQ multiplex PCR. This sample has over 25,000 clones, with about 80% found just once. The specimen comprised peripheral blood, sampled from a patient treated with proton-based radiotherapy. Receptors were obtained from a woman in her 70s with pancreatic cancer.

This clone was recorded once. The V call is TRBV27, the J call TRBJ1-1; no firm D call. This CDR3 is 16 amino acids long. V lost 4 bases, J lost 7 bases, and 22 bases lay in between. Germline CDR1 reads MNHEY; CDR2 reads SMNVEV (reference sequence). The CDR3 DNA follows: TGTGCCAGCAGTTCCCCCCTCTCCTACTATATTCATGAAGCTTTCTTT. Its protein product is CASSSPLSYYIHEAFF.

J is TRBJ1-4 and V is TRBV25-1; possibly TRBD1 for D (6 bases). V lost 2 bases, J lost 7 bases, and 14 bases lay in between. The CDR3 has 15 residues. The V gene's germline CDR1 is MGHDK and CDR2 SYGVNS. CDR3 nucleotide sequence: TGTGCCAGCAGTGAAGAGCGGGGGCTCTCTGAAAAACTGTTTTTT. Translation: CASSEERGLSEKLFF.

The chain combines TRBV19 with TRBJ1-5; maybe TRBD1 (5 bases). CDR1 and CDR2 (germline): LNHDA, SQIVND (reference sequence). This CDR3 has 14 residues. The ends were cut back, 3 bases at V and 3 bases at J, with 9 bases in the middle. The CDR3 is CASSMGGYNQPQHF. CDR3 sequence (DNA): TGTGCCAGTAGTATGGGGGGGTACAATCAGCCCCAGCATTTT. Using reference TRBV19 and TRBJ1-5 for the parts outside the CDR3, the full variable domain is DGGITQSPKYLFRKEGQNVTLSCEQNLNHDAMYWYRQDPGQGLRLIYYSQIVNDFQKGDIAEGYSVSREKKESFPLTVTSAQKNPTAFYLCASSMGGYNQPQHFGDGTRLSIL.

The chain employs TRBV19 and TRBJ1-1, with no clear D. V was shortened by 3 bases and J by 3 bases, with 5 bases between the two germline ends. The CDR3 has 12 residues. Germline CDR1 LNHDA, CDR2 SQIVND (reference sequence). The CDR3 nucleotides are TGTGCCAGTAGTATTGGTTACACTGAAGCTTTCTTT. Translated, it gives CASSIGYTEAFF.

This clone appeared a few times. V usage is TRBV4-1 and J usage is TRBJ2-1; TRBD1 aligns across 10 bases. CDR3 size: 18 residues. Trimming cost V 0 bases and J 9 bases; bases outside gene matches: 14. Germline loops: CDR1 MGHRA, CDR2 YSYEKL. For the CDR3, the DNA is TGCGCCAGCAGCCAAGACAGACAGGGGGCGCAGAATAGGGGTGAGCAGTTCTTC. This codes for CASSQDRQGAQNRGEQFF.

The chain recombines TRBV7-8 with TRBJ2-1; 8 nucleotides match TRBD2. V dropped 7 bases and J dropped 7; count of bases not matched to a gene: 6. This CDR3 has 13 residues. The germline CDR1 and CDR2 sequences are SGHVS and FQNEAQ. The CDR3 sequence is CASTVAGQNEQFF. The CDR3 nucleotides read TGTGCCAGCACCGTAGCGGGGCAAAATGAGCAGTTCTTC.

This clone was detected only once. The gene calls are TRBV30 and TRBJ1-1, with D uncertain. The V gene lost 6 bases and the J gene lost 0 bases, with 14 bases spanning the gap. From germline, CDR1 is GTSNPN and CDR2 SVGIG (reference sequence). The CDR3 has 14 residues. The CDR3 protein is CACKSAGMNTEAFF. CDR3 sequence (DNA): TGTGCCTGTAAGTCGGCGGGAATGAACACTGAAGCTTTCTTT.

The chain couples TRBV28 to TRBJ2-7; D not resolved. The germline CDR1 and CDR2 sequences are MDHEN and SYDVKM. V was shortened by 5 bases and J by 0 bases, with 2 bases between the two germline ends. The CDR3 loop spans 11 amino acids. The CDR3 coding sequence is TGTGCCAGCAGTGACTCCTACGAGCAGTACTTC. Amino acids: CASSDSYEQYF.

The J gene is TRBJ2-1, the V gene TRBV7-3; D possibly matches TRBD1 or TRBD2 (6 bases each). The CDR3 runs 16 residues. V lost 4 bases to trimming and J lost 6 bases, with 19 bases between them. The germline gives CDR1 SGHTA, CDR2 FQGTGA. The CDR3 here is CASSSRFGGTFNEQFF. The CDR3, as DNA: TGTGCCAGCAGCTCCCGGTTTGGCGGGACATTCAATGAGCAGTTCTTC. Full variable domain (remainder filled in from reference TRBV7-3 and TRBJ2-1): GAGVSQTPSNKVTEKGKYVELRCDPISGHTALYWYRQSLGQGPEFLIYFQGTGAADDSGLPNDRFFAVRPEGSVSTLKIQRTERGDSAVYLCASSSRFGGTFNEQFFGPGTRLTVL.

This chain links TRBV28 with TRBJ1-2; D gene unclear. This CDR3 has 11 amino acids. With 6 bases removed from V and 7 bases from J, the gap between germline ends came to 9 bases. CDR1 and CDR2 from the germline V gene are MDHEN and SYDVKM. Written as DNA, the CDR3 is TGTGCCAGCAGAGCCGTAGGTGGCTACACCTTC. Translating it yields CASRAVGGYTF.